Sequencing of this TCR beta chain was carried out in a study of CD8+ T cells in alopecia areata listed by TCRdb under 2018. Regarding the study in general: Treated patients were enrolled in an open-label pilot trial of oral tofacitinib, 5 to 10 mg twice daily, for moderate-to-severe alopecia areata. Human TCRbeta sequencing covered scalp tissue and sorted CD4+ and CD8+ peripheral blood T cells from patchy and totalis/universalis alopecia areata patients and healthy controls. To study T cell clonal expansion in alopecia areata, the researchers applied high-throughput TCRbeta sequencing to both the C3H/HeJ mouse model and human patients. TCRbeta CDR3 regions were amplified by immunoSEQ multiplex PCR with 35 Vbeta forward and 13 Jbeta reverse primers. The RNA source kit depended on sample type: the PAXgene miRNA kit for fixed scalp, the miRNeasy kit for PBMCs, and the RNeasy kit for mouse skin. Clonality in the scalp was compared among normal scalp (n=4), patchy alopecia areata scalp (n=8), and alopecia totalis/universalis scalp (n=8). Patients on tofacitinib were biopsied at baseline and after 4 and 24 weeks of treatment, and several of the patients also had a later scalp biopsy. The SALT score, which quantifies the percentage of affected scalp surface area, was used to measure disease severity in treated patients. Patients stayed on tofacitinib for 6 to 18 months and then had 6 months of follow-up off drug so that delayed response and recurrence could be assessed.

In light of the paper, this sample's time point label describes: 24 weeks on oral tofacitinib. The treatment or condition label on this specimen signifies: oral pan-JAK inhibitor, 5-10 mg twice daily. Lesional scalp punch biopsies and peripheral blood were collected from alopecia areata patients. After PBMCs were isolated by density centrifugation and stained for CD3, CD4 and CD8, a FACSAria was used to sort CD4+ and CD8+ T cells. The study at large found these results: TCR sequences shared between patients were less clear than in mice, possibly partly because of HLA diversity in the patient population. Because the treated cohort was small and had just a single nonresponder, larger studies are needed to establish links between baseline CD8+ expansion and response. During tofacitinib treatment, many expanded lesional clones remained in scalp and blood, and this persistence may partly explain relapse after treatment is stopped. Tofacitinib significantly decreased scalp clonality and the number of expanded CD8+ clones among the top 100 scalp clones. Lesional scalp, especially in alopecia totalis/universalis, showed higher clonality and more expanded CD8+ clones than normal scalp, suggesting antigenic drive. Unlike mouse skin, where gammadelta T cells dominate, normal human skin contains resident alphabeta T cells that get sequenced too, which complicates analysis of the scalp TCR repertoire.

This clone came up a few times. There is no known antigen for this receptor. Base qualities are not at hand, and no much larger clone is one base apart. Libraries came from the immunoSEQ multiplex PCR assay. RNA was extracted from all samples and reverse transcribed into cDNA, which served as template for TCR sequencing. SuperScript III was used to make first-strand cDNA, primed with a 2:1 mix of oligo-dT and random hexamers. A synthetic immune receptor repertoire was used to assess amplification bias, and residual bias was removed computationally. The study's own analysis went as follows. After raw reads were preprocessed to remove errors, the CDR3 was defined following IMGT conventions as running from the conserved cysteine to phenylalanine. Clonality was calculated as 1 minus Shannon entropy normalized by log2 of the number of productive unique TCRs. Whether each scalp clone was CD4 or CD8 was inferred by checking scalp TCRbeta sequences against the CD4 and CD8 repertoires from sorted blood. TCRdb holds this immuneACCESS table with in-frame rearrangements only. Some clones are missing; in checked studies, unresolved V genes explain under half, and the rest has no known cause. V and J calls and clone size are given by that table; D and trimming were obtained from the DNA. This sample holds about 190,000 clones; roughly 60% were observed only once. The ten most abundant clones make up 1% of the sample.

Reading from cysteine to phenylalanine, the CDR3 counts 17 amino acids. Just the 51-base CDR3 DNA is kept, in frame starting at base 1. Cut back by 1 base and 0 bases, the V and J ends lie 10 bases apart. The germline V gene supplies CDR1 LGHNA and CDR2 YSLEER. The V and J segments used are TRBV4-3 and TRBJ2-6; TRBD2 is a weak D gene call, 5 bases matching. Sequenced material: CD4+ T cells sorted from blood, taken at week 24, from a patient treated with tofacitinib. This sequence originates from a human donor with alopecia areata. In nucleotide form, the sequence is TGCGCCAGCAGCCAAGTGAGCGGAATCTCTGGGGCCAACGTCCTGACTTTC. Translated, this is CASSQVSGISGANVLTF.